This T cell receptor (beta chain) was obtained from a study of OX40 agonist ivuxolimab in advanced cancers. As for the study more broadly: Ivuxolimab, which targeted the costimulatory receptor OX40 (CD134), was an agonistic, fully human IgG2 monoclonal antibody. Prior anti-PD-1, anti-PD-L1 or anti-CTLA-4 therapy was permitted, and checkpoint inhibitors had been received by roughly 40% of dose-escalation patients. Of the 50 to 55 patients in dose escalation, 19 had hepatocellular carcinoma, about 15 had melanoma, 9 had renal cell carcinoma and 9 had head and neck cancer. The paper describes the monotherapy dose-escalation part (N of about 52 patients) of the phase I trial of ivuxolimab. Intravenous ivuxolimab was administered to patients every 2 weeks at six dose levels: 0.01, 0.1, 0.3, 1.5, 3 and 10 mg/kg. The purpose of peripheral TCRbeta sequencing was to test whether ivuxolimab changed TCR sequence diversity and led to clonal T-cell expansion. Partial responses occurred in three dose-escalation patients: two with cutaneous melanoma and one with hepatocellular carcinoma. The dose-escalation cohort was around 84% male with a mean age of around 64 years, ranging from roughly 23 to 90.

For sequencing of the TCRbeta CDR3 region, genomic DNA was extracted from the sorted cells. The immunoSEQ Assay was used to sequence the TCRbeta CDR3 regions. The clones in this table, taken by TCRdb from immuneACCESS, are in-frame only. Not every clone is retained; where verified, under half of the shortfall comes from an unresolved V gene, and the cause of the rest is unknown. This sample comprises about 80,000 clones, roughly 80% of them detected only once. The leading ten clones occupy around 7% of the sample. Reading from cysteine to phenylalanine, the CDR3 counts 15 amino acids. The entry retains the CDR3 DNA only, 45 bases that are in frame from base 1. V is reduced by 6 bases and J by 0 bases, leaving a spacing of 12 bases between them. CDR1 SNHLY and CDR2 FYNNEI were looked up in the germline V gene. Of note for this clone: Its antigen remains unidentified. Per-nucleotide qualities are absent, and no much larger clonotype sits a single base away.

Patients with autoimmune disease history or receiving systemic immunosuppression were excluded from the trial. In every dose cohort, peripheral blood was drawn for TCR sequencing at baseline, cycle 4 day 1, and cycle 7 day 1. Samples were obtained from an open-label, multicenter, first-in-human phase I dose-escalation trial of ivuxolimab. The trial enrolled adults with locally advanced or metastatic head and neck squamous cell, hepatocellular, melanoma or renal cell carcinoma. Before TCR sequencing, CD4+ T cells and CD8+ T cells were sorted from peripheral blood as separate populations. Results the study describes overall, beyond this receptor: At doses of 0.1 to 3.0 mg/kg, clonal expansion of both CD4+ and CD8+ blood T cells was observed from baseline to week 6. After ivuxolimab, CD8+ T cells had more expanded clones than CD4+ T cells on average. Low levels of normalized T-cell clonal expansion were also seen in some patients who did not respond. Partial responders in the 0.1-3.0 mg/kg groups had among the lowest normalized peripheral clonal expansion, especially among CD8+ T cells. Which antigens the clonally expanded peripheral T cells were specific for was not determined.

Rearrangement joined TRBV2 to TRBJ1-5; the D gene identity is not certain. This specimen was CD4+ or CD8+ T cells sorted from blood, taken in a trial of the OX40 agonist ivuxolimab. This clonotype originated in an adult with an advanced solid tumor such as melanoma, head and neck, liver or kidney cancer. The encoded CDR3 is CASRDRPFSNQPQHF. The DNA sequence is given as TGTGCCAGCAGGGACCGACCTTTTAGCAATCAGCCCCAGCATTTT. The CDR3 plus the reference TRBV2 and TRBJ1-5 genes for the other parts give the full variable domain: EPEVTQTPSHQVTQMGQEVILRCVPISNHLYFYWYRQILGQKVEFLVSFYNNEISEKSEIFDDQFSVERPDGSNFTLKIRSTKLEDSAMYFCASRDRPFSNQPQHFGDGTRLSIL.